The 31 T cell receptor beta chains given below trace back to one sample, sequenced in a study of cytomegalovirus exposure and HLA in healthy donors. The PCR was carried out with 60 Vbeta primers and 13 Jbeta primers. Data came from immunoSEQ multiplex PCR; TCRdb stores just in-frame clones and leaves some out. The data show 65,000 to 80,000 clones, and the top ten clones hold 6.5% to 9%. Sequencing was performed on PBMCs. The source is a female donor in good health and CMV-seropositive.

This chain connects TRBV7-9 to TRBJ2-2, with TRBD2 matching over 7 bases. Germline lookup yields CDR1 SEHNR and CDR2 FQNEAQ (reference sequence). J gave up 4 bases and V 2 bases, and 13 bases lay outside the gene matches. There are 18 residues in the CDR3. The DNA for the CDR3 is TGTGCCAGCAGCTTAACCCTTAGCTGGGAGGGCCGCACCGGGGAGCTGTTTTTT. This gives the protein CASSLTLSWEGRTGELFF. Together with reference TRBV7-9 and TRBJ2-2, the CDR3 gives the full variable domain: DTGVSQNPRHKITKRGQNVTFRCDPISEHNRLYWYRQTLGQGPEFLTYFQNEAQLEKSRLLSDRFSAERPKGSFSTLEIQRTEQGDSAMYLCASSLTLSWEGRTGELFFGEGSRLTVL.

The chain combines TRBV9 with TRBJ1-2, with D unclear. CDR1 is SGDLS and CDR2 is YYNGEE in the germline V gene. CDR3 length: 13 residues. V was clipped by 0 bases and J by 8 bases, with 11 bases between them. CDR3 nucleotide sequence: TGTGCCAGCAGCGTAGGCTCTCTGGAGGGCTACACCTTC. Translation: CASSVGSLEGYTF. The variable domain in full, completed from reference TRBV9 and TRBJ1-2, reads DSGVTQTPKHLITATGQRVTLRCSPRSGDLSVYWYQQSLDQGLQFLIQYYNGEERAKGNILERFSAQQFPDLHSELNLSSLELGDSALYFCASSVGSLEGYTFGSGTRLTVV.

Details on this clone: Within the sample, other DNA sequences also encode this same CDR3. The chain links TRBV14 to TRBJ1-2, with D perhaps TRBD1 (6 bases). CDR3 length equals 16 residues. The V end was cut by 0 bases, the J end by 2 bases, with 13 bases between. Germline V gene sequence: CDR1 SGHDN, CDR2 FVKESK. The CDR3, as DNA: TGTGCCAGCAGCCAAGATCTAGGAAGGGGGAACTATGGCTACACCTTC. Its protein product is CASSQDLGRGNYGYTF.

The chain joins TRBV5-1 to TRBJ1-1, with a weak D call TRBD1 (5 bases). The CDR3 contains 14 residues. Per the germline V gene, CDR1 is SGHRS and CDR2 is YFSETQ. Trimming removed 0 bases at V and 4 bases at J, with 10 bases between. CDR3 nucleotide sequence: TGCGCCAGCAGCTTGGAGCAGGGAACCACTGAAGCTTTCTTT. Protein product: CASSLEQGTTEAFF.

The chain uses TRBV7-8 and TRBJ2-5; tentative D call: TRBD1 (6 bases). Trimming pared 5 bases from V and 5 bases from J, leaving 12 bases between. The V gene's germline CDR1 is SGHVS and CDR2 FQNEAQ. This CDR3 contains 13 residues. The CDR3 is CASSEQGIETQYF. For the CDR3, the DNA is TGTGCCAGCAGCGAACAGGGTATTGAGACCCAGTACTTC.

A remark on this clone: The junction departs from the called germline gene at one end, perhaps through a read error. J is TRBJ1-4 and V is TRBV7-2; no firm D call. The CDR3 loop spans 15 amino acids. The germline CDR1 and CDR2 sequences are SGHTA and FQGNSA. The CDR3 is CASSPGRRSNEKLFF. DNA of the CDR3: TGTGCCAGCAGCCCAGGACGGAGGTCTAACGAAAAACTGTTTTTT.

This chain links TRBV7-2 with TRBJ2-2; 7 nucleotides match TRBD1. Germline CDR1 is SGHTA and CDR2 is FQGNSA. V lost 8 bases, J lost 6 bases, and 9 bases stayed unmatched. The CDR3 is 14 residues long. For the CDR3, the DNA is TGTGCCAGCGGAAACAGGGGTTTGGCCGGGGAGCTGTTTTTT. Translated: CASGNRGLAGELFF.

The V and J genes are TRBV19 and TRBJ1-1; D perhaps matches TRBD1 (5 bases). Germline assignment: CDR1 LNHDA and CDR2 SQIVND (reference sequence). V lost 5 bases, J lost 3 bases, and 10 bases lay in between. The length of the CDR3 is 13 residues. CDR3 DNA sequence: TGTGCCAGTAGTGCGGACACGCACACTGAAGCTTTCTTT. Translating gives CASSADTHTEAFF.

V usage is TRBV7-2 and J usage is TRBJ1-3; TRBD1 matches at 11 bases. This CDR3 is built from 14 residues. Germline CDR1 reads SGHTA; CDR2 reads FQGNSA. Germline trimming cut 8 bases from V and 4 bases from J; bases unmatched to any gene: 4. For the CDR3, the DNA is TGTGCCAGCGAACGGGACAGGGGGGGAAACACCATATATTTT. This encodes CASERDRGGNTIYF.

The chain couples TRBV5-1 to TRBJ2-2; 8 bases are a match to TRBD1. This CDR3 is built from 13 residues. The V and J ends lost 8 bases and 6 bases, in that order; junction bases with no gene match: 6. CDR1 SGHRS and CDR2 YFSETQ come from the germline V gene. The CDR3 sequence: CASGQGVPGELFF. The CDR3 bases are TGCGCCAGTGGACAGGGTGTGCCCGGGGAGCTGTTTTTT.

The chain has TRBV30 and TRBJ2-3; D possibly corresponds to TRBD2 (7 bases). Trimming pared 7 bases from V and 0 bases from J, leaving 17 bases between. In germline, CDR1 is GTSNPN, CDR2 SVGIG (reference sequence). This CDR3 has 15 residues. The CDR3 nucleotides read TGTGCCTTCTCGGGGGGACACCTAAGCACAGATACGCAGTATTTT. Translated: CAFSGGHLSTDTQYF.

The chain recombines TRBV19 with TRBJ1-2; 8 bases agree with TRBD1. CDR1 is LNHDA, CDR2 SQIVND, per germline (reference sequence). The V gene end was trimmed by 5 bases and the J gene end by 3 bases; junction bases not matched to a gene: 2. CDR3 length: 13 residues. The CDR3 spells CASSQQGDYGYTF. The CDR3 DNA follows: TGTGCCAGTAGTCAACAGGGGGACTATGGCTACACCTTC. Looking up the rest from reference TRBV19 and TRBJ1-2 gives the full variable domain: DGGITQSPKYLFRKEGQNVTLSCEQNLNHDAMYWYRQDPGQGLRLIYYSQIVNDFQKGDIAEGYSVSREKKESFPLTVTSAQKNPTAFYLCASSQQGDYGYTFGSGTRLTVV.

The genes are TRBV7-9 and TRBJ2-2; TRBD2 matches 8 bases. CDR1 is SEHNR, CDR2 FQNEAQ, per germline (reference sequence). J lost 3 bases, V lost 6 bases, and 9 bases had no gene match. This CDR3 spans 16 amino acids. The CDR3 sequence: CASSQRRGADTGELFF. The CDR3 nucleotides are TGTGCCAGCAGTCAACGGCGGGGGGCCGACACCGGGGAGCTGTTTTTT.

This sequence joins TRBV6-1 and TRBJ1-1, with D hard to call. This CDR3 region has 14 residues. From germline, CDR1 is MNHNS and CDR2 SASEGT. V lost 6 bases, J lost 0 bases, and 11 bases lay in between. Here the CDR3 DNA reads TGTGCCAGCAGCTTCAGGTCCCTGAACACTGAAGCTTTCTTT. Translating it yields CASSFRSLNTEAFF.

This chain links TRBV6-5 with TRBJ2-3, with D perhaps matching TRBD2 (5 bases). This CDR3 spans 12 amino acids. The V gene's germline CDR1 is MNHEY and CDR2 SVGAGI. The V and J ends lost 4 bases and 13 bases respectively, with 15 bases between them. The CDR3 DNA reads TGTGCCAGCAGTTCCGAGGGTTGGTTTGAGTATTTT. Translation: CASSSEGWFEYF.

This sequence joins TRBV7-2 and TRBJ2-3; TRBD2 matches at 10 bases. CDR3 length equals 18 residues. J lost 0 bases, V lost 1 base, and 7 bases had no gene match. In germline, CDR1 is SGHTA, CDR2 FQGNSA. CDR3 loop: CASSLDRTSGTSTDTQYF. The CDR3 DNA reads as TGTGCCAGCAGCTTAGATAGGACTAGCGGCACTAGCACAGATACGCAGTATTTT.

The chain combines TRBV9 with TRBJ2-7; no reliable D call. V lost 0 bases and J 4 bases, leaving 11 bases between the germline ends. The CDR3 is 14 amino acids. Germline CDR1 SGDLS, CDR2 YYNGEE. CDR3 sequence: CASSVADTPYEQYF. The CDR3 coding sequence is TGTGCCAGCAGCGTAGCCGACACCCCATACGAGCAGTACTTC.

The CDR3 loop is CASSFTGYNTEAFF. The CDR3 DNA follows: TGTGCCAGCAGCTTTACAGGGTACAACACTGAAGCTTTCTTT. The V call is TRBV5-4, the J call TRBJ1-1, with D perhaps matching TRBD1 (6 bases). V was clipped by 2 bases and J by 2 bases, with 10 bases between them. This CDR3 spans 14 amino acids. Looked up from germline, CDR1 is SGHNT and CDR2 is YYREEE (reference sequence).

CDR3 amino acids: CASSLLAPSTDTQYF. In nucleotides, the CDR3 is TGTGCCAGCAGTTTACTAGCGCCTAGCACAGATACGCAGTATTTT. This rearrangement joins TRBV28 to TRBJ2-3, with D tentatively TRBD2 (6 bases). The CDR3 has 15 amino acids. Germline V gene data show CDR1 as MDHEN and CDR2 as SYDVKM. The V gene lost 2 bases and the J gene lost 0 bases, with 9 bases spanning the gap.

V is TRBV30 and J is TRBJ1-1, with D unclear. The CDR3 is made up of 14 amino acids. Germline V gene lookup returns CDR1 GTSNPN and CDR2 SVGIG (reference sequence). V lost 2 bases and J 4 bases, leaving 14 bases between the germline ends. CDR3 bases: TGTGCCTGGAGTTGGAGGCACGGCTCCACTGAAGCTTTCTTT. Its protein is CAWSWRHGSTEAFF.

The J gene is TRBJ1-3, the V gene TRBV25-1, with D unresolved. The length of the CDR3 is 16 residues. The germline V gene has CDR1 MGHDK and CDR2 SYGVNS. Deletions cut 1 base from V and 2 bases from J, with 12 bases between. CDR3 in DNA: TGTGCCAGCAGTGAATCCTCGAGGTTAGCTGGAAACACCATATATTTT. Its protein product is CASSESSRLAGNTIYF.

The J gene is TRBJ2-4, the V gene TRBV9; 9 bases match TRBD2. CDR3 length equals 15 residues. The J segment lost 9 bases and the V segment lost 0 bases, leaving 7 bases of the junction unmatched. CDR1 and CDR2 (germline): SGDLS, YYNGEE. CDR3 region: CASSVDSGSDSIQYF. The CDR3 DNA is TGTGCCAGCAGCGTAGATAGCGGGAGTGATAGCATTCAGTACTTC.

The chain links TRBV7-2 to TRBJ2-3, with 8 bases that match TRBD2. This CDR3 has 14 residues. The J segment lost 3 bases and the V segment lost 5 bases, leaving 4 bases of the junction unmatched. CDR1 is SGHTA and CDR2 is FQGNSA in the germline V gene. The CDR3 sequence is CASSPTSATDTQYF. Here the CDR3 DNA reads TGTGCCAGCAGCCCGACTAGCGCAACAGATACGCAGTATTTT.

The chain is built from TRBV4-3 and TRBJ2-7; TRBD1 is a possible D gene (6 bases). This CDR3 is 16 amino acids long. Trimming pared 1 base from V and 7 bases from J, leaving 20 bases between. The germline CDR1 and CDR2 sequences are LGHNA and YSLEER. CDR3 nucleotide sequence: TGCGCCAGCAGCCAAGCGTTGGGGCAGGGGACGAGGGAGCAGTACTTC. Translation: CASSQALGQGTREQYF.

The CDR3: CASSSRPGTLSNTEAFF. The CDR3 DNA reads TGCGCCAGCAGCTCACGTCCCGGGACACTATCGAACACTGAAGCTTTCTTT. The chain carries TRBV5-1 and TRBJ1-1; weak D call: TRBD1 (6 bases). Trimming cost V 3 bases and J 1 base, with 19 bases left between them. Germline V gene data show CDR1 as SGHRS and CDR2 as YFSETQ. This CDR3 contains 17 residues.

J is TRBJ2-7 and V is TRBV18; D may be TRBD1 (7 bases). The CDR3 length is 15 residues. Trimming took 6 bases from V and 3 from J, leaving 18 bases between them. CDR1 and CDR2 from the germline V gene are KGHSH and LQKENI. The CDR3 coding sequence is TGTGCCAGCTCGGAGGGGGCGCAGGGAATCTACGAGCAGTACTTC. It specifies CASSEGAQGIYEQYF.

This rearrangement joins TRBV28 to TRBJ2-7; 11 bases agree with TRBD2. V lost 3 bases to trimming and J lost 0 bases; unmatched junction nucleotides: 13. Germline CDR1 MDHEN, CDR2 SYDVKM. CDR3 length: 19 amino acids. This chain's CDR3 is CASSFPSGRSFSSSYEQYF. In nucleotides, the CDR3 is TGTGCCAGCAGTTTTCCTAGCGGGAGGTCCTTCTCGAGCTCCTACGAGCAGTACTTC.

The rearrangement uses TRBV7-9 and TRBJ2-5, with TRBD2 as a possible D gene (6 bases). Deletions cut 2 bases from V and 5 bases from J, with 12 bases between. The CDR3 has 14 amino acids. From germline, CDR1 is SEHNR and CDR2 FQNEAQ (reference sequence). The CDR3 coding sequence is TGTGCCAGCAGCTTATTAGCGGCGCGGGAGACCCAGTACTTC. Protein: CASSLLAARETQYF.

The chain recombines TRBV6-5 with TRBJ2-2, with TRBD2 as a possible D gene (5 bases). With 3 bases removed from V and 4 bases from J, the gap between germline ends came to 9 bases. The CDR3 extends over 14 amino acids. Germline CDR1 MNHEY, CDR2 SVGAGI. The CDR3 reads CASSYGLPTGELFF. DNA of the CDR3: TGTGCCAGCAGTTATGGACTTCCCACCGGGGAGCTGTTTTTT.

A word on this clone: Other DNA sequences from this sample encode an identical CDR3 as well. The genes are TRBV5-6 and TRBJ2-2; TRBD2 matches at 11 bases. J gave up 0 bases and V 1 base, and 8 bases lay outside the gene matches. Germline loops: CDR1 SGHDT, CDR2 YYEEEE. CDR3 length: 19 amino acids. The CDR3 DNA is TGTGCCAGCAGCTTGTTTCCGTTGACTAGCGGGACGAACACCGGGGAGCTGTTTTTT. This gives the protein CASSLFPLTSGTNTGELFF.

The chain links TRBV28 to TRBJ1-5, with D maybe TRBD1 (5 bases). Germline-derived CDR1 and CDR2 are MDHEN and SYDVKM. V lost 3 bases and J lost 3, with 12 bases in between. The CDR3 totals 15 residues. CDR3 DNA: TGTGCCAGCAGTTTCCGGGGACTTGCCAATCAGCCCCAGCATTTT. Amino acids: CASSFRGLANQPQHF.